The 2 T cell receptor beta chains given below trace back to one sample, sequenced in a study of cytomegalovirus exposure and HLA in healthy donors. The PCR ran on 60 Vbeta and 13 Jbeta primers. The assay was immunoSEQ multiplex PCR, and TCRdb's table has in-frame clones only and misses some. The sample has roughly 140,000 clones, more than 60% seen once. Sequences were obtained from PBMCs. These receptors originate from a male donor in good health and CMV-seronegative.

The V call is TRBV19, the J call TRBJ2-3; 9 bases agree with TRBD2. Germline V lookup: CDR1 LNHDA, CDR2 SQIVND (reference sequence). The CDR3 covers 18 residues. J lost 5 bases, V lost 4 bases, and 16 bases had no gene match. The CDR3 coding sequence is TGTGCCAGTAGTACACCGTTCGGAGCGGGAGGCCGGGGAGATACGCAGTATTTT. Its protein product is CASSTPFGAGGRGDTQYF.

The V and J genes are TRBV2 and TRBJ1-5; TRBD1 matches 10 bases. V lost 4 bases and J lost 6; bases outside the gene matches: 9. Germline V gene data show CDR1 as SNHLY and CDR2 as FYNNEI. The CDR3 covers 16 residues. CDR3 loop: CASSVVRDRGFQPQHF. The DNA of the CDR3 is TGTGCCAGCAGTGTTGTTAGGGACAGGGGATTTCAGCCCCAGCATTTT.